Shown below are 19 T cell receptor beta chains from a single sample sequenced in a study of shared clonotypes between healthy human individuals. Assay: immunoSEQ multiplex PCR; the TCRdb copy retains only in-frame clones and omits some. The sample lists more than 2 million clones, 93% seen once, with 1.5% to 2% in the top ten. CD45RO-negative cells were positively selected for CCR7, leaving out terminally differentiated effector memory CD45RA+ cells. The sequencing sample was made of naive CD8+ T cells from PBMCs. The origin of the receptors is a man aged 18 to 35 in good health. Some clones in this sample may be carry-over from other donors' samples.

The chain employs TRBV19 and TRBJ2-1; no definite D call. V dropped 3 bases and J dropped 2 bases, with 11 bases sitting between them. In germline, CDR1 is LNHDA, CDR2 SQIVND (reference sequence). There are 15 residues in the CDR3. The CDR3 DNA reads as TGTGCCAGTAGTATTTTATTGACTCCCTACAATGAGCAGTTCTTC. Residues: CASSILLTPYNEQFF.

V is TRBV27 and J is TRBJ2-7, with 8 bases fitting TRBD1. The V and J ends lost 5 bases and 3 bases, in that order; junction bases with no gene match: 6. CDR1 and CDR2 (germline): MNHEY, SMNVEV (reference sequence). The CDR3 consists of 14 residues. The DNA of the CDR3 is TGTGCCAGCAGTGCCAGAGGACAGGGCTACGAGCAGTACTTC. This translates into CASSARGQGYEQYF.

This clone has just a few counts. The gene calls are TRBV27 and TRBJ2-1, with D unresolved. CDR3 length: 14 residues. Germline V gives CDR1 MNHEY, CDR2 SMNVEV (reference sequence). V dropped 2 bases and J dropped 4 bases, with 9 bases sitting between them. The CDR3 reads CASSLMGLYNEQFF. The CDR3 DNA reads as TGTGCCAGCAGTTTAATGGGCCTGTACAATGAGCAGTTCTTC.

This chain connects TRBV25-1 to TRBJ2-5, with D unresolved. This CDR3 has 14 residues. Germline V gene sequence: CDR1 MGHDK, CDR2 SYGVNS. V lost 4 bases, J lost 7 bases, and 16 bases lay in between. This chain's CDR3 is CASSGTARMGTQYF. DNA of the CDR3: TGTGCCAGCAGTGGGACCGCAAGGATGGGGACCCAGTACTTC.

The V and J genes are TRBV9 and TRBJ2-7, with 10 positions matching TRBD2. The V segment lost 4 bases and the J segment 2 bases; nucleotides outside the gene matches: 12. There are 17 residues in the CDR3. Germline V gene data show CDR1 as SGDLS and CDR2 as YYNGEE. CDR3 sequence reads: CASSSNTGTSVTYEQYF. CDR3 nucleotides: TGTGCCAGCAGCTCGAATACCGGGACTAGCGTTACCTACGAGCAGTACTTC. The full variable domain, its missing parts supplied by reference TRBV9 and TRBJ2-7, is DSGVTQTPKHLITATGQRVTLRCSPRSGDLSVYWYQQSLDQGLQFLIQYYNGEERAKGNILERFSAQQFPDLHSELNLSSLELGDSALYFCASSSNTGTSVTYEQYFGPGTRLTVT.

CDR3 coding DNA: TGTGCCAGCAGCCGGGGACTAGCGGGAGTATACGAGCAGTTCTTC. It yields the protein CASSRGLAGVYEQFF. The rearrangement links TRBV5-8 to TRBJ2-1; 14 nucleotides line up with TRBD2. From germline, CDR1 is SGHTS and CDR2 YDEGEE. There are 15 residues in the CDR3. Trimming removed 4 bases from V and 10 bases from J; junction bases left unmatched: 7.

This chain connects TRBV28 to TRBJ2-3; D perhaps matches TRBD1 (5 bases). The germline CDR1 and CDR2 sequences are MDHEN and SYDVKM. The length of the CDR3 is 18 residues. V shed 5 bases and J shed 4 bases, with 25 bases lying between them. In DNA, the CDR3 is TGTGCCAGCAGTCCGTTTTTGCCCGCTATCGACAGATCAGATACGCAGTATTTT. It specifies CASSPFLPAIDRSDTQYF.

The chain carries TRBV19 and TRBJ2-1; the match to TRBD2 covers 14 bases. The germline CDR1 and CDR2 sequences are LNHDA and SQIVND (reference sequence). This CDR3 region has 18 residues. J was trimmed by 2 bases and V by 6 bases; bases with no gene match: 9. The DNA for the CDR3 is TGTGCCAGTAGCCCCGGACTAGCGGGAGGCCTACCCTACAATGAGCAGTTCTTC. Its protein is CASSPGLAGGLPYNEQFF.

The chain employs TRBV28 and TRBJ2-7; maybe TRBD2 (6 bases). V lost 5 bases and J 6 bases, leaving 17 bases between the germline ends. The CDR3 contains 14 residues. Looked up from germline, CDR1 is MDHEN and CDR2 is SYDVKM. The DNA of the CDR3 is TGTGCCAGCAGTACCGGGAGCACCATCTTCGAGCAGTACTTC. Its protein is CASSTGSTIFEQYF.

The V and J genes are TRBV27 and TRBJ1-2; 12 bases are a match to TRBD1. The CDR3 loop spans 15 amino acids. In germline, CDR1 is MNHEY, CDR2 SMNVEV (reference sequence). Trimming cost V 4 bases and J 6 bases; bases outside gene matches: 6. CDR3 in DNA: TGTGCCAGCAGTTCGTCCGGGACAGGGGGCGATGGCTACACCTTC. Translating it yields CASSSSGTGGDGYTF.

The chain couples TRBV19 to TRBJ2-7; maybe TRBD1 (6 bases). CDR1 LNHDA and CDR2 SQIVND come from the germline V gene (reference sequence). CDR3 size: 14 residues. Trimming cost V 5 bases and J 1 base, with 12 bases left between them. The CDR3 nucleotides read TGTGCCAGTAGTCCCGGGACACGATCCTACGAGCAGTACTTC. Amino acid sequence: CASSPGTRSYEQYF. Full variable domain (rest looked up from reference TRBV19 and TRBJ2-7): DGGITQSPKYLFRKEGQNVTLSCEQNLNHDAMYWYRQDPGQGLRLIYYSQIVNDFQKGDIAEGYSVSREKKESFPLTVTSAQKNPTAFYLCASSPGTRSYEQYFGPGTRLTVT.

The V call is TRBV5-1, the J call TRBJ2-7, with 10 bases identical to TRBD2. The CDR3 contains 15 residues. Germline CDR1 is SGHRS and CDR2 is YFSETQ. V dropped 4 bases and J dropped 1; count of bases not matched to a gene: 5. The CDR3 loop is CASSASGSSSYEQYF. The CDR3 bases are TGCGCCAGCAGCGCTAGCGGGAGCTCGTCCTACGAGCAGTACTTC.

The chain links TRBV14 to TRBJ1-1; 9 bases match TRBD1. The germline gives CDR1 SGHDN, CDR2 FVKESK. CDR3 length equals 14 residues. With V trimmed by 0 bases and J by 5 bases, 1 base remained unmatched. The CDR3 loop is CASSQDGTGTEAFF. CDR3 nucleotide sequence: TGTGCCAGCAGCCAAGATGGGACAGGGACTGAAGCTTTCTTT. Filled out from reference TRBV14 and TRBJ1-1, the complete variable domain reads EAGVTQFPSHSVIEKGQTVTLRCDPISGHDNLYWYRRVMGKEIKFLLHFVKESKQDESGMPNNRFLAERTGGTYSTLKVQPAELEDSGVYFCASSQDGTGTEAFFGQGTRLTVV.

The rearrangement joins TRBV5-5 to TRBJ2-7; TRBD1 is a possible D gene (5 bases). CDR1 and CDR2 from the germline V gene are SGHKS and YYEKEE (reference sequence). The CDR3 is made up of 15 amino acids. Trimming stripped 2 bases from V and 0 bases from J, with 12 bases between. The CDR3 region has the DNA TGTGCCAGCAGCTTAGTACAGGTGCCCTCCTACGAGCAGTACTTC. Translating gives CASSLVQVPSYEQYF.

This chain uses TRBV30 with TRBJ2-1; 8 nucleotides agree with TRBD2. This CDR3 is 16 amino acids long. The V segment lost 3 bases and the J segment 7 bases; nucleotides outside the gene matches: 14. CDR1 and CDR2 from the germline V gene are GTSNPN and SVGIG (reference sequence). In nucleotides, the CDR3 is TGTGCCTGGAGCTGGAAGCGGGGGCCCGTGAGGAATGAGCAGTTCTTC. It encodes CAWSWKRGPVRNEQFF.

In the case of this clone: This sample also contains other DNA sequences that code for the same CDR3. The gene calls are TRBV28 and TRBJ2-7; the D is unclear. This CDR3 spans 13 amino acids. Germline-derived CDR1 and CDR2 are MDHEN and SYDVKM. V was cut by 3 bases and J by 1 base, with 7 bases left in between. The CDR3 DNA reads TGTGCCAGCAGTTTCGCAGAATCCTACGAGCAGTACTTC. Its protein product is CASSFAESYEQYF. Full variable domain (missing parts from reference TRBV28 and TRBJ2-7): DVKVTQSSRYLVKRTGEKVFLECVQDMDHENMFWYRQDPGLGLRLIYFSYDVKMKEKGDIPEGYSVSREKKERFSLILESASTNQTSMYLCASSFAESYEQYFGPGTRLTVT.

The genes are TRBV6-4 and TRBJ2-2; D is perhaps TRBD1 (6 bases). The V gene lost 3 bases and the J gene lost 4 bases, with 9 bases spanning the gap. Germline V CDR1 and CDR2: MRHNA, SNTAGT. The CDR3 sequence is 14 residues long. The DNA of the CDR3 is TGTGCCAGCAGTGAAGGGGGTTTCACCGGGGAGCTGTTTTTT. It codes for CASSEGGFTGELFF.

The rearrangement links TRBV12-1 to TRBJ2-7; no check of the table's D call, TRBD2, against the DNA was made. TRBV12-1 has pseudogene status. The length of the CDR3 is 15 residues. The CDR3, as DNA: TGTGCCAGCAGCCGTGGACTAGCGCAATCCTACGAGCAGTACTTC. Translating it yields CASSRGLAQSYEQYF.

The CDR3 DNA sequence: TGTGCCAGCAGGAATCCCTCCAGGCTAGCGCTCCAAGAGACCCAGTACTTC. This gives the protein CASRNPSRLALQETQYF. This sequence joins TRBV7-9 and TRBJ2-5, with D tentatively TRBD2 (6 bases). CDR3 size: 17 residues. The germline V and J ends were trimmed by 6 bases and 1 base, with 21 bases remaining between them. Germline V lookup: CDR1 SEHNR, CDR2 FQNEAQ (reference sequence). Complete variable domain (other parts from reference TRBV7-9 and TRBJ2-5): DTGVSQNPRHKITKRGQNVTFRCDPISEHNRLYWYRQTLGQGPEFLTYFQNEAQLEKSRLLSDRFSAERPKGSFSTLEIQRTEQGDSAMYLCASRNPSRLALQETQYFGPGTRLLVL.